This TCR beta chain was found in a study of read filtering for tumor transcriptome and immune sequencing. Molecular barcoded adaptors covering alpha/delta and beta/gamma chains were used on 400 ng RNA. TCRdb reprocessed the reads with MiXCR, giving one entry per CDR3 protein. The sample holds tens of thousands of distinct CDR3 sequences, 20% to 25% seen once. The CDR3 is 14 residues long. Germline V gene data show CDR1 as SGHRS and CDR2 as YFSETQ. V was clipped by 0 bases and J by 4 bases, with 10 bases between them. In this sample, this clonotype turned up once. A clone one base away is much larger, so this may be a read error.

The sequence was collected from a donor over 35 with multiple myeloma. The chain has TRBV5-1 and TRBJ1-1; D not resolved. Sequenced sample: a population of CD138-negative cells sorted from bone marrow. The chain's CDR3 is CASSLAVAGTEAFF. The CDR3 region has the DNA TGCGCCAGCAGCTTGGCCGTGGCAGGCACTGAAGCTTTCTTT.